This T cell receptor (beta chain) stems from a study of identical twins. A single record per CDR3 protein comes from TCRdb applying MiXCR to the 5' RACE reads. Among some 760,000 distinct CDR3 sequences, roughly 18% were seen once, and the ten largest hold roughly 14%. Healthy Caucasians made up all donors. This clonotype appeared a few times. This same sample was also part of a study on T cells expressing NK-cell markers.

Sequenced input: PBMCs. This sequence originates from a woman between 18 and 29 years old in good health.

The CDR3 here is CASSYPSGGSDEQFF. Written as DNA, the CDR3 is TGTGCCAGCAGCTACCCCTCGGGAGGTTCGGATGAGCAGTTCTTC. V and J are TRBV7-2 and TRBJ2-1; 7 bases are a match to TRBD2. Germline V gives CDR1 SGHTA, CDR2 FQGNSA. The J segment lost 8 bases and the V segment lost 4 bases, leaving 11 bases of the junction unmatched. This CDR3 is 15 amino acids long.